This TCR beta chain was sequenced in a study of cytomegalovirus exposure and HLA in healthy donors. Germline V gene lookup returns CDR1 SQVTM and CDR2 ANQGSEA. This CDR3 spans 13 amino acids. The germline V and J ends were trimmed by 5 bases and 3 bases, with 13 bases remaining between them. Only in-frame clones appear in the TCRdb table, and some are missing; sequencing was by immunoSEQ multiplex PCR. The sample records roughly 52,000 clones, 88% being singletons. Specimen: PBMCs. The sequence came from a woman aged 25 to 39 in good health and CMV-seronegative. J is TRBJ1-1 and V is TRBV29-1, with D unresolved. The CDR3 DNA reads as TGCAGCGTTCCCCGGGGAGGCTACACTGAAGCTTTCTTT. Amino acid sequence: CSVPRGGYTEAFF.